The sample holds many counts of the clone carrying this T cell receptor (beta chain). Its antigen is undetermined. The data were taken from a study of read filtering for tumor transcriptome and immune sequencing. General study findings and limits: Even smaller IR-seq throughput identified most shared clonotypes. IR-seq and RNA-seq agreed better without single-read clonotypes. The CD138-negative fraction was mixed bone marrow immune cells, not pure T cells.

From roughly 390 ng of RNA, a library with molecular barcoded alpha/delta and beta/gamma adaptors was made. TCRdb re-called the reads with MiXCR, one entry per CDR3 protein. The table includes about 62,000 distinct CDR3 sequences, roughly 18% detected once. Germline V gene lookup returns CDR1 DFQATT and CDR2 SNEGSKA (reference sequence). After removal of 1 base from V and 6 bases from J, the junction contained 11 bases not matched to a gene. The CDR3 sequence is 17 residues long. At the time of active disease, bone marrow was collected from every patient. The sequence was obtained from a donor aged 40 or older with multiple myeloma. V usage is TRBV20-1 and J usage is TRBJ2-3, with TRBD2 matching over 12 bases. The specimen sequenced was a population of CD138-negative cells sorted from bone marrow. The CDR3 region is CSARGFLAGGPGDTQYF. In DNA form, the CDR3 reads TGCAGTGCTAGAGGATTTCTAGCGGGGGGGCCCGGCGATACGCAGTATTTT.